This entry concerns a single TCR beta chain. The CDR3 is 14 amino acids. Germline CDR1 is SEHNR and CDR2 is FQNEAQ (reference sequence). Between the trimmed V and J ends, which lost 2 bases and 1 base, there was a span of 6 bases. This sample is part of a study of blood T cell repertoires in COVID-19. Study context: Acute-phase and convalescent COVID-19 samples originated in the United States, Italy and Spain. PBMCs, B-cell-depleted T cells, or T cells provided the cDNA or gDNA that made up the material.

The method was immunoSEQ multiplex PCR; TCRdb's version includes in-frame clones alone and lacks a portion of them. The table has 190,000 or so clones, around 90% seen once. The clonotype was recovered from a man aged 45-65 years with acute or convalescent COVID-19. Sequenced material: peripheral blood. The V and J genes are TRBV7-9 and TRBJ1-3; no firm D call. The CDR3 reads CASSLRGSGNTIYF. CDR3 bases: TGTGCCAGCAGCTTACGGGGATCTGGAAACACCATATATTTT.